This T cell receptor (beta chain) was captured by sequencing in a study of T-cell reconstitution after alpha-beta-depleted transplantation in children. The study's findings and limits: It was newly produced T cells that mostly accounted for T-cell counts and diversity one year after transplant. Expanded graft clones, several hundred of them, were reportedly the source of alpha-beta T cells about two months after transplant.

Comments on this clonotype: Its antigen is unidentified.

A library of TCRbeta sequences, prepared with unique molecular identifiers, was generated. TCRdb re-derived calls from the PCR reads in MiXCR, one entry per CDR3 protein. Found here are about 830,000 distinct CDR3 sequences, roughly 15% of them singletons; the top ten hold about 5%. The ends lost 5 bases at V and 5 bases at J; junction bases unmatched: 7. This CDR3 contains 17 residues. Germline values: CDR1 SGHNT, CDR2 YENEEA. This TCR derives from a male patient younger than 18 who had a stem cell transplant for acute lymphoblastic leukemia, so the T cells may come from the graft donor. The chain links TRBV11-3 to TRBJ2-1; TRBD2 agrees at 15 bases. The sample was PBMCs, mostly from graft donor cells, taken 360 days after TCRalphabeta/CD19-depleted stem cell transplant. The chain's CDR3 is CASSRTGTSGRNNEQFF. The CDR3 DNA is TGTGCCAGCAGCCGAACCGGGACTAGCGGGAGGAACAATGAGCAGTTCTTC. Drawing the rest from reference TRBV11-3 and TRBJ2-1, the complete variable domain is EAGVVQSPRYKIIEKKQPVAFWCNPISGHNTLYWYLQNLGQGPELLIRYENEEAVDDSQLPKDRFSAERLKGVDSTLKIQPAELGDSAVYLCASSRTGTSGRNNEQFFGPGTRLTVL.